Given below is one T cell receptor beta chain in context. What it recognizes is unknown. Primers: 60 Vbeta forward and 13 Jbeta reverse. Original processing notes: Among the unique TCR beta chains that a later analysis counted, 70 million to 85 million in all, around 11 million were shared. Method: immunoSEQ multiplex PCR; TCRdb's copy keeps in-frame clones and lacks some. That table supplies the V and J calls and clone size; D and trimming were determined from the DNA. The data show around 180,000 clones, roughly 80% seen once. The data stem from a study of cytomegalovirus exposure and HLA in healthy donors. For the study at large: Earlier sequencing of about 200 million T cells yielded 100 million to 140 million unique TCR beta sequences.

Germline V gene lookup returns CDR1 MDHEN and CDR2 SYDVKM. V dropped 6 bases and J dropped 0 bases, with 15 bases sitting between them. CDR3 length: 15 residues. Overall study results and limits: Cytomegalovirus association was listed for about 160 TCR beta chains.

The receptor comes from a woman between 25 and 40 years old in good health and CMV-seropositive. Material: PBMCs. The chain carries TRBV28 and TRBJ2-7; TRBD1 is a possible D gene (5 bases). Written as DNA, the CDR3 is TGTGCCAGCAGCGTAACAGGTTATAGCTCCTACGAGCAGTACTTC. Its translation: CASSVTGYSSYEQYF.